The 27 T cell receptor beta chains given below trace back to one sample, sequenced in a study of blood T cell repertoires in COVID-19. Profiled with immunoSEQ multiplex PCR; TCRdb holds only in-frame clones, not every one. Of roughly 250,000 clones listed, around 90% are singletons. Specimen: peripheral blood. The receptors here all came from a woman between 40 and 55 years old who had recovered from COVID-19.

This sequence joins TRBV7-9 and TRBJ2-7; 7 nucleotides match TRBD1. There are 14 residues in the CDR3. Germline CDR1 and CDR2: SEHNR and FQNEAQ (reference sequence). The V segment lost 5 bases and the J segment 0 bases; nucleotides outside the gene matches: 4. CDR3: CASSPPGGSYEQYF. In DNA, the CDR3 is TGTGCCAGCAGCCCGCCAGGGGGCTCCTACGAGCAGTACTTC.

The J gene is TRBJ2-7, the V gene TRBV24-1; 8 bases match TRBD2. The CDR3 is 15 residues long. V dropped 5 bases and J dropped 3; count of bases not matched to a gene: 8. Germline loops: CDR1 KGHDR, CDR2 SFDVKD. The CDR3 loop reads CATSAVGGGSYEQYF. CDR3 nucleotide sequence: TGTGCCACCAGTGCCGTTGGCGGGGGGAGCTACGAGCAGTACTTC.

The chain links TRBV6-2 or TRBV6-3 to TRBJ2-3, with 12 positions matching TRBD2. Germline V CDR1 and CDR2: MNHEY, SVGEGT. Trimming cost V 5 bases and J 3 bases; bases outside gene matches: 15. The CDR3 loop spans 19 amino acids. This CDR3 reads CASSPPLAGGFWGTDTQYF. Written as DNA, the CDR3 is TGTGCCAGCAGTCCCCCGCTAGCGGGAGGGTTTTGGGGGACAGATACGCAGTATTTT.

The gene calls are TRBV30 and TRBJ1-2; 8 nucleotides align to TRBD1. J gave up 4 bases and V 8 bases, and 3 bases lay outside the gene matches. The CDR3 has 11 amino acids. Germline CDR1 GTSNPN, CDR2 SVGIG (reference sequence). The CDR3 loop is CAQGASYGYTF. The CDR3 DNA follows: TGTGCCCAGGGGGCGAGCTATGGCTACACCTTC. Together with reference TRBV30 and TRBJ1-2, the CDR3 gives the full variable domain: SQTIHQWPATLVQPVGSPLSLECTVEGTSNPNLYWYRQAAGRGLQLLFYSVGIGQISSEVPQNLSASRPQDRQFILSSKKLLLSDSGFYLCAQGASYGYTFGSGTRLTVV.

This sequence joins TRBV3-1 (or the pseudogene TRBV3-2) and TRBJ2-1; weak D call: TRBD2 (7 bases). CDR1 and CDR2 (germline): LGHDT, YNNKEL (reference sequence). There are 12 residues in the CDR3. The ends were cut back, 8 bases at V and 9 bases at J, with 14 bases in the middle. The CDR3 loop is CASRGGRGEQFF. Here the CDR3 DNA reads TGTGCCAGCCGAGGGGGGAGGGGTGAGCAGTTCTTC.

This rearrangement joins TRBV11-3 to TRBJ1-1; D possibly corresponds to TRBD1 (6 bases). From germline, CDR1 is SGHNT and CDR2 YENEEA. The CDR3 is 17 amino acids. The V gene lost 2 bases and the J gene lost 5 bases, with 21 bases spanning the gap. CDR3 nucleotides: TGTGCCAGCAGCTTATCTTTCGGGCAGGGGCAGGGGACTGAAGCTTTCTTT. This gives the protein CASSLSFGQGQGTEAFF.

This chain links TRBV5-1 with TRBJ1-4; weak D call: TRBD1 (6 bases). The CDR3 extends over 14 amino acids. Trimming removed 4 bases from V and 4 bases from J, with 11 bases in between. In germline, CDR1 is SGHRS, CDR2 YFSETQ. In DNA, the CDR3 is TGCGCCAGCAGCATCGGACAGTTTAATGAAAAACTGTTTTTT. Translated, it gives CASSIGQFNEKLFF.

In the case of this clone: Germline is not matched at one junction end, which may reflect a read error. The V call is TRBV7-7, the J call TRBJ2-5; 9 bases are shared with TRBD1. This CDR3 has 16 amino acids. Germline lookup yields CDR1 SSHAT and CDR2 FNYEAQ (reference sequence). The CDR3 DNA sequence: TGTGCTAGCAGCCGATCCGGGACAGGGCACGGGGAGACCCAGTACTTC. Protein sequence: CASSRSGTGHGETQYF.

V is TRBV7-9 and J is TRBJ2-7, with D tentatively TRBD1 (5 bases). From germline, CDR1 is SEHNR and CDR2 FQNEAQ (reference sequence). The CDR3 is made up of 16 amino acids. Between the trimmed V and J ends, which lost 3 bases and 0 bases, there was a span of 15 bases. The CDR3 is CASSFPQGMGSYEQYF. In DNA form, the CDR3 reads TGTGCCAGCAGCTTCCCCCAGGGAATGGGCTCCTACGAGCAGTACTTC.

V and J are TRBV5-5 and TRBJ2-7; D gene uncertain. The CDR3 contains 14 residues. Germline V gene sequence: CDR1 SGHKS, CDR2 YYEKEE (reference sequence). Trimming left V 4 bases short and J 7 bases short, with 18 bases between. CDR3 in amino acids: CASSPTFPTWEQYF. The CDR3 DNA follows: TGTGCCAGCAGCCCCACCTTCCCCACTTGGGAGCAGTACTTC.

This clone was seen a single time. V is TRBV9 and J is TRBJ2-5, with D possibly TRBD1 on 6 matching bases. Trimming pared 0 bases from V and 4 bases from J, leaving 10 bases between. The CDR3 contains 14 residues. Germline CDR1 is SGDLS and CDR2 is YYNGEE. The CDR3 DNA is TGTGCCAGCAGCGTAGGGCCACAGGGAGAGACCCAGTACTTC. As protein: CASSVGPQGETQYF.

The CDR3 DNA reads TGTGCCAGCAGCTTAGGGGGACAGGGGGGCGAAAAACTGTTTTTT. Encoded protein: CASSLGGQGGEKLFF. The chain employs TRBV7-9 and TRBJ1-4; 11 bases agree with TRBD1. The CDR3 contains 15 residues. The V gene's germline CDR1 is SEHNR and CDR2 FQNEAQ (reference sequence). V gave up 1 base and J gave up 8 bases; unmatched junction bases: 3. The full variable domain, in which reference TRBV7-9 and TRBJ1-4 provide the parts outside the CDR3, is DTGVSQNPRHKITKRGQNVTFRCDPISEHNRLYWYRQTLGQGPEFLTYFQNEAQLEKSRLLSDRFSAERPKGSFSTLEIQRTEQGDSAMYLCASSLGGQGGEKLFFGSGTQLSVL.

This chain links TRBV7-9 with TRBJ2-7; TRBD1 aligns across 7 bases. Germline CDR1 is SEHNR and CDR2 is FQNEAQ (reference sequence). The V gene end was trimmed by 5 bases and the J gene end by 7 bases; junction bases not matched to a gene: 2. CDR3 length: 11 residues. CDR3 protein: CASSQGQEQYF. The CDR3 bases are TGTGCCAGCAGCCAGGGACAGGAGCAGTACTTC.

The chain links TRBV9 to TRBJ1-1; maybe TRBD1 (6 bases). The CDR3 has 15 amino acids. V dropped 0 bases and J dropped 5 bases, with 14 bases sitting between them. Germline CDR1 and CDR2: SGDLS and YYNGEE. CDR3 DNA: TGTGCCAGCAGCGTAGCTGGGGGCCGGGGAACTGAAGCTTTCTTT. This sequence encodes CASSVAGGRGTEAFF.

The chain uses TRBV15 and TRBJ2-1; unclear D gene. V gave up 0 bases and J gave up 10 bases, with 7 bases separating them. Germline CDR1 LNHNV, CDR2 YYDKDF (reference sequence). The CDR3 covers 12 residues. The DNA of the CDR3 is TGTGCCACCAGCAGAGATTTGGCCGAGCAGTTCTTC. Its protein product is CATSRDLAEQFF.

The chain carries TRBV4-2 and TRBJ2-7; 12 bases map to TRBD2. The CDR3 runs to 16 residues. V shed 6 bases and J 4 bases; nucleotides not matched to a gene: 10. Per germline, CDR1 LGHNA and CDR2 YNFKEQ. The CDR3 DNA reads TGTGCCAGCAGACCCGGGGGCCTAGCGGGAGGGTACGAGCAGTACTTC. As protein: CASRPGGLAGGYEQYF.

The sample holds one count of this clone. The gene calls are TRBV2 and TRBJ2-1; D uncertain. Trimming removed 7 bases at V and 1 base at J, with 8 bases between. This CDR3 is 13 amino acids long. Germline assignment: CDR1 SNHLY and CDR2 FYNNEI. The CDR3 reads CASTPPSYNEQFF. CDR3 DNA: TGTGCCAGCACCCCTCCTTCCTACAATGAGCAGTTCTTC.

The chain carries TRBV11-2 and TRBJ1-6; TRBD1 aligns across 9 bases. The CDR3 totals 15 residues. V shed 5 bases and J 13 bases; nucleotides not matched to a gene: 12. Per the germline V gene, CDR1 is SGHAT and CDR2 is FQNNGV. CDR3 sequence: CASSPGTGTGAPLHF. The CDR3 DNA reads as TGTGCCAGCAGCCCTGGGACAGGGACTGGGGCGCCCCTCCACTTT.

The CDR3 sequence is CASSLSGAYTGELFF. In DNA form, the CDR3 reads TGTGCCAGCAGTCTCAGCGGGGCCTACACCGGGGAGCTGTTTTTT. This chain joins TRBV6-5 and TRBJ2-2; the match to TRBD2 covers 7 bases. The CDR3 runs 15 residues. Germline V gene lookup returns CDR1 MNHEY and CDR2 SVGAGI. Trimming took 5 bases from V and 3 from J; bases not matched to a gene: 6.

This clone was counted once. The chain uses TRBV29-1 and TRBJ1-1; D is undetermined. The CDR3 has 13 amino acids. The germline V gene has CDR1 SQVTM and CDR2 ANQGSEA. V was pared by 8 bases and J by 4 bases, with 17 bases between. Here the CDR3 DNA reads TGCAGCTCCTCGGGGAGGTTGCGCACTGAAGCTTTCTTT. Amino acids: CSSSGRLRTEAFF. The full variable domain, with the rest looked up from reference TRBV29-1 and TRBJ1-1, is SAVISQKPSRDICQRGTSLTIQCQVDSQVTMMFWYRQQPGQSLTLIATANQGSEATYESGFVIDKFPISRPNLTFSTLTVSNMSPEDSSIYLCSSSGRLRTEAFFGQGTRLTVV.

The rearrangement uses TRBV7-9 and TRBJ2-1, with no clear D. V lost 1 base to trimming and J lost 6 bases, with 4 bases between them. Germline V gene sequence: CDR1 SEHNR, CDR2 FQNEAQ (reference sequence). CDR3 size: 12 residues. CDR3 DNA sequence: TGTGCCAGCAGCTTAGGAGCCAATGAGCAGTTCTTC. Its protein product is CASSLGANEQFF. Full variable domain (remainder filled in from reference TRBV7-9 and TRBJ2-1): DTGVSQNPRHKITKRGQNVTFRCDPISEHNRLYWYRQTLGQGPEFLTYFQNEAQLEKSRLLSDRFSAERPKGSFSTLEIQRTEQGDSAMYLCASSLGANEQFFGPGTRLTVL.

The rearrangement joins TRBV2 to TRBJ1-2; D call uncertain. The V and J ends lost 4 bases and 1 base respectively, with 7 bases between them. Germline values: CDR1 SNHLY, CDR2 FYNNEI. This CDR3 is built from 13 residues. The CDR3 bases are TGTGCCAGCAGTGCGGACTATAACTATGGCTACACCTTC. Its translation: CASSADYNYGYTF.

The rearrangement joins TRBV3-1 (or the pseudogene TRBV3-2) to TRBJ2-7; TRBD2 aligns across 8 bases. Per the germline V gene, CDR1 is LGHDT and CDR2 is YNNKEL (reference sequence). J was trimmed by 2 bases and V by 1 base; bases with no gene match: 7. CDR3 length equals 16 residues. CDR3 nucleotide sequence: TGTGCCAGCAGCCAAGCGCCTCTAGCGGGCGCCTACGAGCAGTACTTC. It specifies CASSQAPLAGAYEQYF.

The rearrangement joins TRBV25-1 to TRBJ2-3; TRBD2 aligns across 7 bases. From germline, CDR1 is MGHDK and CDR2 SYGVNS. V lost 2 bases and J lost 3; bases outside the gene matches: 5. There are 15 residues in the CDR3. For the CDR3, the DNA is TGTGCCAGCAGTGAAGTGGGTAGCGGGACAGATACGCAGTATTTT. It is translated as CASSEVGSGTDTQYF.

This chain joins TRBV6-5 and TRBJ1-1, with D unresolved. The germline V and J ends were trimmed by 6 bases and 1 base, with 9 bases remaining between them. This CDR3 spans 13 amino acids. Looked up from germline, CDR1 is MNHEY and CDR2 is SVGAGI. The CDR3 DNA follows: TGTGCCAGCAGCAGCGGTCCGAACACTGAAGCTTTCTTT. It specifies CASSSGPNTEAFF.

The rearrangement joins TRBV7-6 to TRBJ1-1, with TRBD1 as a possible D gene (5 bases). CDR1 is SGHVS and CDR2 is FNYEAQ in the germline V gene. This CDR3 region has 13 residues. The germline V and J ends were trimmed by 6 bases and 4 bases, with 12 bases remaining between them. The CDR3 region has the DNA TGTGCCAGCAGGGCGCTGGGGGGCACTGAAGCTTTCTTT. This sequence encodes CASRALGGTEAFF.

The genes are TRBV29-1 and TRBJ2-3; D ambiguous. The CDR3 runs to 13 residues. CDR1 and CDR2 from the germline V gene are SQVTM and ANQGSEA. Trimming cost V 3 bases and J 2 bases, with 9 bases left between them. The CDR3 region is CSVEGRYTDTQYF. In DNA form, the CDR3 reads TGCAGCGTTGAGGGCAGATACACAGATACGCAGTATTTT.